A single T cell receptor (beta chain) is shown here with its context. Its cognate antigen is unknown. A read error may produce the germline difference seen at one junction end. The data belong to a study of tumor and adjacent non-tumor tissue in lung cancer. As for the study in general: Patients comprised about eleven adenocarcinoma, a couple of squamous cell carcinoma and 1 small cell lung cancer.

Three rounds of nested PCR, following a modified ARM-PCR protocol, produced the TCRbeta library. One entry per CDR3 protein, called by TCRdb with MiXCR from the multiplex PCR reads. The repertoire has over 80,000 distinct CDR3 sequences, 75% to 90% of them found once; the top ten carry 30%. The CDR3 extends over 15 amino acids. CDR1 is MGHRA and CDR2 is YSYEKL in the germline V gene. RNA was extracted from bulk tissue without any cell sorting. More than 3 cm separated this lung sample from the edge of the tumor. The study's findings and limits: Tumor repertoires had a smaller top 100 clone share than normal lung.

This receptor was taken from a man aged 55 to 70 with small cell lung cancer. This chain links TRBV4-1 with TRBJ1-5; TRBD1 agrees at 10 bases. Sequencing input: distant non-tumor lung tissue. For the CDR3, the DNA is TGCGCCAGCAGGGGGACAGGGGACAGCAACCAGCCCCAGCATTTT. Translation: CASRGTGDSNQPQHF.